The text below deals with one TCR beta chain. The antigen remains unidentified. Sequenced by immunoSEQ multiplex PCR; TCRdb stores in-frame clones only, minus some. Of about 35,000 clones in the sample, 75% to 90% were seen once. In chemo-refractory metastatic non-small-cell lung cancer, patients got ipilimumab CTLA-4 blockade together with focal radiation. The entry originates in a study of radiotherapy plus CTLA-4 blockade in lung cancer. Study-level information: Among all patients, approximately 18% showed objective responses, while about 30% had disease control.

Per the germline V gene, CDR1 is MNHEY and CDR2 is SMNVEV (reference sequence). Germline trimming cut 10 bases from V and 2 bases from J; bases unmatched to any gene: 10. This CDR3 has 14 residues. Study outcomes and limitations: Strongest reported response predictors: early blood clone changes and post-radiation interferon-beta.

The origin of this receptor is a human donor with non-small cell lung cancer who had stable disease on radiotherapy plus ipilimumab. The sequenced sample was peripheral blood, obtained from a patient treated with radiotherapy plus ipilimumab. This chain joins TRBV27 and TRBJ2-7; TRBD2 matches 8 bases. The CDR3: CATRGGLDPYEQYF. The CDR3 coding sequence is TGTGCCACTAGGGGGGGACTAGACCCCTACGAGCAGTACTTC.